This TCR beta chain emerged from a study of shared clonotypes between healthy human individuals (TCRdb year 2020). As for the study more broadly: A few men and two women, aged 18 to 49 years, made up the cohort. The study deeply sequenced blood TCR repertoires of five healthy adults to estimate repertoire size and the extent of clonotype sharing between individuals. Per donor, three plates each were used for CD4 naive and CD4 memory, two for CD8 naive, and one for CD8 memory. Each donor's leukapheresis produced roughly between roughly 0.94 and 9.5 billion PBMCs. Libraries were prepared and TCR repertoires were sequenced by different laboratories using diverse techniques, in order to increase sequencing depth and limit assay-specific biases.

TCR CDR3 regions were amplified from genomic DNA by multiplex PCR using the deep immunoSEQ assay. Genomic DNA extracted from each cell subset was distributed evenly over all wells of several immunoSEQ 96-well plates, and each plate served as one replicate. Each replicate PCR for sorted subsets received about 0.2 ug genomic DNA, equal to tens of thousands of T cell genomes. Purified libraries were measured with a Qubit 3.0 fluorometer, size-checked on a Bioanalyzer 2100, and measured again with the KAPA Library Quantification kit. A separate single-read 150-cycle Illumina NextSeq 550 flow cell was used to sequence each immunoSEQ 96-well plate. The published analysis was carried out like this. Because only junctional sequences without quality scores were contained in the immunoSEQ output, filtering matching that applied to full-length reads could not be performed. To assign V/J genes and CDR3, sequences were annotated against IMGT germline references using PyIR, a Python wrapper for IgBLAST v1.9. Any read was removed if the V/J assignment was weak (E-value above 1e-6), the CDR3 was missing, or the read contained stop codons, out-of-frame junctions, or ambiguous translated residues. A V3J clonotype was defined by an identical inferred V gene, J gene, and CDR3 amino acid sequence. The percentage overlap between two repertoires was calculated by dividing the number of shared unique clonotypes by the size of the smaller repertoire. RTK rarefaction, the Chao1 estimator, and Recon v2.1 estimates of unobserved clonotypes were used to assess repertoire richness. For all TCRbeta clonotypes obtained by the gDNA method from a few donors, generation probabilities were computed with OLGA. TCRdb provides this immuneACCESS table in a form limited to in-frame rearrangements. Some clones are lacking; in checked studies, under half of them reflect an unresolved V gene, and why the rest are absent is not known. V and J calls and clone size follow that table, whereas D and trimming were derived from the DNA. The sample profile shows 650,000 to 800,000 clones; roughly 72% of them were found once. Clones ranked in the top ten supply under 2% of the sample.

The CDR3 starts with the cysteine, ends with the phenylalanine, and has 13 residues. The CDR3 DNA has 39 bases and is translated from base 1. Trimming costs V 4 bases and J 2 bases, and their ends lie 8 bases apart. The germline V gene sets CDR1 to SGHDN and CDR2 to FVKESK. The donors were healthy, HIV-negative adults who had no recently reported acute infections or vaccinations. Every donor was a Caucasian adult residing in Nashville, Tennessee, USA. Magnetic negative selection was used to enrich CD4+ T cells, after which naive cells were positively selected on CD45RA and the negative fraction became the memory subset. Blood was collected by leukapheresis, and PBMCs were isolated by Ficoll-Histopaque density gradient centrifugation and then cryopreserved in liquid nitrogen vapor phase. Analytical flow cytometry was used to check the purity and quantity of every magnetically sorted T cell population. Each sorted fraction had its genomic DNA isolated and then quantified by UV absorbance on a Nanodrop 2000c.

Results the study describes overall, beyond this receptor: Clonotypes shared by all four sorted-subset donors showed higher generation probabilities than non-shared clonotypes. Across a handful of donors, 4.5% to 6.5% of naive CD4, roughly 3.5% of naive CD8, 2% to 2.5% of memory CD4, and under 0.45% of memory CD8 clonotypes were shared. Pairwise subsampling led to the expectation that sequencing depth would affect the degree of clonotype sharing among donors. The genetic and exposure-history diversity represented was limited by the small number of donors. Even with the large sequencing depth, rarefaction of the sorted-subset datasets indicated that sequencing was incomplete. Sampling was restricted to blood, and TCR repertoires in tissue are likely to differ from TCR repertoires in blood. Estimated clonotype richness was generally larger for naive than for memory subsets.

About this clone itself: What this receptor recognizes is not known. No per-base quality is available; no much larger clone lies one base away. This sample also contains other DNA sequences that code for the same CDR3.

The chain couples TRBV14 to TRBJ1-1; TRBD1 might be the D gene, on 5 matching bases. Sequencing input: memory CD4+ T cells sorted from blood. Read against the paper, the sample's cell subset or site label means: CD45RA-negative fraction. This TCR was sampled from a woman aged 25 to 39 in good health. The CDR3 region has the sequence CASSLGLNTEAFF. The sequenced DNA is TGTGCCAGCAGCCTGGGACTAAACACTGAAGCTTTCTTT.